One sample yielded the 26 T cell receptor beta chains listed below, sequenced in a study of tumor-infiltrating lymphocytes in primary liver carcinoma. The input was approximately 500 ng total RNA; TCR beta cDNA was made from it with a constant-region primer. Investigators got TCR beta libraries out of three nested multiplex PCR rounds, done with slightly modified ARM-PCR. A C-beta reverse primer was combined with TRBV1-TRBV30 forward primers in the first two PCR rounds, and each round had ten to eleven cycles. TCRdb called the multiplex PCR reads again in MiXCR, with one record for every CDR3 protein. The data hold approximately 330,000 distinct CDR3 sequences, with almost 65% observed a single time. Out of unsorted whole blood came the blood RNA, and germline DNA was extracted as well. Sequenced sample: peripheral blood. These receptors were obtained from a man aged 40-55 years with primary liver carcinoma and hepatitis B virus infection.

This clonotype was counted only a few times. This sequence may be a read error, since a much larger clone differs from it by one base. The chain combines TRBV10-3 with TRBJ2-3; D is undetermined. Germline assignment: CDR1 ENHRY and CDR2 SYGVKD. The CDR3 consists of 9 residues. The CDR3 nucleotides read TGTACACAGACAGATACGCAGTATTTT. Encoded protein: CTQTDTQYF.

Details on this clonotype: Being one base from a much bigger clone, this may be a read error. V and J are TRBV4-2 and TRBJ2-2; D gene unclear. Germline CDR1 is LGHNA and CDR2 is YNFKEQ. Trimming shortened V by 9 bases and J by 8 bases, and 22 bases separated the two germline ends. The CDR3 is made up of 15 amino acids. The CDR3 DNA follows: TGTGCCAGTGCCGGGTCTCCGGAAGGGCAGGGGGAGCTGTTTTTT. This encodes CASAGSPEGQGELFF.

This clonotype came up a few times. This chain joins TRBV6-2 or TRBV6-3 and TRBJ2-7; D not resolved. The CDR3 loop spans 14 amino acids. Germline CDR1 MNHEY, CDR2 SVGEGT. With 4 bases removed from V and 7 bases from J, the gap between germline ends came to 17 bases. The CDR3 nucleotides are TGTGCCAGCAGTTCTACCTACAGCGTGAAAGAGCAGTACTTC. Its protein product is CASSSTYSVKEQYF.

The rearrangement uses TRBV15 and TRBJ1-2, with D unclear. The germline V and J ends were trimmed by 0 bases and 4 bases, with 6 bases remaining between them. The CDR3 length is 13 residues. CDR1 is LNHNV and CDR2 is YYDKDF in the germline V gene (reference sequence). This CDR3 reads CATSRDRVYGYTF. The DNA of the CDR3 is TGTGCCACCAGCAGAGATCGGGTCTATGGCTACACCTTC. Filled out from reference TRBV15 and TRBJ1-2, the complete variable domain reads DAMVIQNPRYQVTQFGKPVTLSCSQTLNHNVMYWYQQKSSQAPKLLFHYYDKDFNNEADTPDNFQSRRPNTSFCFLDIRSPGLGDTAMYLCATSRDRVYGYTFGSGTRLTVV.

On this clonotype itself: This may be a read error: a much more frequent sequence differs by one nucleotide. V usage is TRBV6-5 and J usage is TRBJ2-5, with a weak D call TRBD2 (5 bases). The germline gives CDR1 MNHEY, CDR2 SVGAGI. Trimming cost V 7 bases and J 5 bases, with 17 bases left between them. The CDR3 consists of 14 residues. CDR3 in DNA: TGTGCCAGCACCCATGACGTGTGGGAGGAGACCCAGTACTTC. Its translation: CASTHDVWEETQYF.

In this sample, this clonotype turned up a few times. This chain links TRBV5-1 with TRBJ1-5; D not certain. The V gene's germline CDR1 is SGHRS and CDR2 YFSETQ. The CDR3 loop spans 13 amino acids. Trimming shortened V by 4 bases and J by 6 bases, and 11 bases separated the two germline ends. Here the CDR3 reads CASSAGAGQPQHF. The DNA of the CDR3 is TGCGCCAGCAGCGCGGGCGCGGGTCAGCCCCAGCATTTT. Full variable domain (outside the CDR3, taken from reference TRBV5-1 and TRBJ1-5): KAGVTQTPRYLIKTRGQQVTLSCSPISGHRSVSWYQQTPGQGLQFLFEYFSETQRNKGNFPGRFSGRQFSNSRSEMNVSTLELGDSALYLCASSAGAGQPQHFGDGTRLSIL.

As to this clonotype: Because the CDR3 is missing its conserved closing phenylalanine or tryptophan, this is likely a read error. J is TRBJ1-1 and V is TRBV5-1; D is undetermined. Germline CDR1 and CDR2: SGHRS and YFSETQ. V gave up 0 bases and J gave up 1 base, with 7 bases separating them. The CDR3 has 14 residues. In DNA form, the CDR3 reads TGCGCCAGCAGCTTGGACACGCCGAACACTGAAGCTTTCTTA. As protein: CASSLDTPNTEAFL.

This clonotype was seen ten or more times. The genes are TRBV4-1 and TRBJ1-6, with D uncertain. Between the trimmed V and J ends, which lost 4 bases and 7 bases, there was a span of 8 bases. This CDR3 is built from 13 residues. CDR1 is MGHRA, CDR2 YSYEKL, per germline. CDR3 DNA sequence: TGCGCCAGCAGCCGAGCCGAGAATTCACCCCTCCACTTT. It specifies CASSRAENSPLHF.

This clonotype appeared a few times. This may be a read error: a much more frequent sequence differs by one nucleotide. The chain couples TRBV29-1 to TRBJ1-1; 7 positions match TRBD1. CDR1 SQVTM and CDR2 ANQGSEA come from the germline V gene. The CDR3 contains 12 residues. CDR3 amino acids: CSVVRGNTEVFF. CDR3 nucleotide sequence: TGCAGCGTTGTCAGGGGGAACACTGAAGTTTTCTTT.

This clonotype was observed many times. The chain links TRBV4-3 to TRBJ2-7; D is perhaps TRBD1 or TRBD2 (5 bases each). V was trimmed by 0 bases and J by 4 bases, leaving 13 bases between them. The CDR3 spans 15 residues. The V gene's germline CDR1 is LGHNA and CDR2 YSLEER. CDR3 bases: TGCGCCAGCAGCCAAGATTCGACAGCGGCGTACGAGCAGTACTTC. This encodes CASSQDSTAAYEQYF.

Concerning this clonotype itself: The conserved phenylalanine or tryptophan normally closing the CDR3 is absent here, so this likely arose from a read error. V and J are TRBV11-2 and TRBJ1-1, with a tentative D call TRBD1 (5 bases). Germline CDR1 and CDR2: SGHAT and FQNNGV. V lost 5 bases, J lost 2 bases, and 15 bases lay in between. This CDR3 has 15 residues. The CDR3 DNA reads as TGTGCCAGCAGCCAATTGGAGAGGGGAAACACTGAAGCTTTCTCT. It encodes CASSQLERGNTEAFS.

About this clonotype: This sequence may be a read error, since a much larger clone differs from it by one base. The chain has TRBV5-1 and TRBJ1-1; D is undetermined. Germline loops: CDR1 SGHRS, CDR2 YFSETQ. V lost 6 bases and J lost 6, with 15 bases in between. This CDR3 has 13 residues. The CDR3 spells CASTQLGNPEAFF. The CDR3 DNA follows: TGCGCCAGCACTCAACTGGGAAACCCTGAAGCTTTCTTT.

The V gene is TRBV6-5, the J gene TRBJ2-7; 7 bases agree with TRBD1. V gave up 6 bases and J gave up 6 bases; unmatched junction bases: 8. Germline CDR1 and CDR2: MNHEY and SVGAGI. The CDR3 extends over 13 amino acids. DNA for the CDR3: TGTGCCAGCAGAGACAGGGAACGGGCCGAGCAGTACTTC. This codes for CASRDRERAEQYF.

The chain couples TRBV11-2 to TRBJ2-3; perhaps TRBD1 as D (5 bases). The germline V gene has CDR1 SGHAT and CDR2 FQNNGV. Trimming took 5 bases from V and 0 from J, leaving 18 bases between them. This CDR3 has 17 amino acids. The CDR3 DNA follows: TGTGCCAGCAGCCTACCGAGTAGTGGGGCGAGCACAGATACGCAGTATTTT. This translates into CASSLPSSGASTDTQYF. The full variable domain, rest sourced from reference TRBV11-2 and TRBJ2-3, is EAGVAQSPRYKIIEKRQSVAFWCNPISGHATLYWYQQILGQGPKLLIQFQNNGVVDDSQLPKDRFSAERLKGVDSTLKIQPAKLEDSAVYLCASSLPSSGASTDTQYFGPGTRLTVL.

A word on this clonotype: This is likely a read error, given that the CDR3 carries no conserved phenylalanine or tryptophan at its end. This chain connects TRBV11-2 to TRBJ2-4; no clear D. Trimming cost V 11 bases and J 6 bases, with 11 bases left between them. Germline values: CDR1 SGHAT, CDR2 FQNNGV. The CDR3 extends over 11 amino acids. Here the CDR3 reads CASQRGNIQYI. The CDR3 DNA reads TGTGCCTCCCAACGTGGAAACATTCAGTACATA.

The count of this clonotype is one. Being one base from a much bigger clone, this may be a read error. V is TRBV6-2 or TRBV6-3 and J is TRBJ1-5; D is possibly TRBD1 (5 bases). From germline, CDR1 is MNHEY and CDR2 SVGEGT. Trimming stripped 6 bases from V and 1 base from J, with 13 bases between. The length of the CDR3 is 15 residues. The CDR3 spells CASRKQERSNQPQHF. Written as DNA, the CDR3 is TGTGCCAGCAGAAAACAGGAGAGGAGCAATCAGCCCCAGCATTTT.

This clonotype has just a few counts. The chain has TRBV5-4 and TRBJ2-7, with D possibly called TRBD1 or TRBD2 (5 bases each). Germline values: CDR1 SGHNT, CDR2 YYREEE (reference sequence). CDR3 length: 14 amino acids. Trimming pared 1 base from V and 8 bases from J, leaving 16 bases between. This CDR3 is CASSLSRQEGKQYF. In nucleotides, the CDR3 is TGTGCCAGCAGCTTGTCCCGGCAAGAGGGGAAGCAGTACTTC.

On this clonotype itself: One junction end disagrees with the germline gene, perhaps due to a read error. The chain combines TRBV28 with TRBJ2-1; TRBD2 agrees at 7 bases. The CDR3 consists of 14 residues. Germline assignment: CDR1 MDHEN and CDR2 SYDVKM. This CDR3 is CANSLTSRRNEQFF. DNA of the CDR3: TGTGCCAACAGTTTGACTAGCAGGAGAAATGAGCAGTTCTTC.

For this clonotype: This CDR3 is missing its conserved last phenylalanine or tryptophan, likely due to a read error. V is TRBV11-2 and J is TRBJ2-5; no firm D call. CDR1 and CDR2 from the germline V gene are SGHAT and FQNNGV. The CDR3 covers 13 residues. The CDR3 region has the DNA TGTGCCATCAGCGCTGAGATTGGGGAGACCCAGTACCTC. It specifies CAISAEIGETQYL.

V usage is TRBV6-1 and J usage is TRBJ1-6, with D perhaps TRBD1 (5 bases). The germline gives CDR1 MNHNS, CDR2 SASEGT. This CDR3 has 14 residues. V was clipped by 5 bases and J by 7 bases, with 12 bases between them. The CDR3 loop is CASSLERGNSPLHF. The CDR3 nucleotides read TGTGCCAGCAGTTTGGAACGGGGGAATTCACCCCTCCACTTT.

As concerns this clonotype: A much larger clone lies a single base off, so this may be a read error. The chain links TRBV6-5 to TRBJ2-1; possibly TRBD1 for D (6 bases). Trimming removed 5 bases at V and 6 bases at J, with 14 bases between. The CDR3 covers 14 residues. CDR1 MNHEY and CDR2 SVGAGI come from the germline V gene. The chain's CDR3 is CASSTGTRGNEQFF. The CDR3, as DNA: TGTGCCAGCAGTACAGGGACGCGAGGCAATGAGCAGTTCTTC.

V gene TRBV12-3 or TRBV12-4 combines with J gene TRBJ2-3; TRBD2 is a possible D gene (6 bases). Trimming left V 8 bases short and J 9 bases short, with 18 bases between. This CDR3 has 13 residues. This chain's CDR3 is CASVRLSGVTQYF. DNA of the CDR3: TGTGCCAGCGTCCGTCTCTCGGGAGTCACGCAGTATTTT.

The chain links TRBV4-1 to TRBJ2-7; no clear D gene. Trimming removed 1 base from V and 3 bases from J, with 16 bases in between. Germline CDR1 reads MGHRA; CDR2 reads YSYEKL. The CDR3 is made up of 16 amino acids. The CDR3 is CASSQAPLDGSYEQYF. The CDR3 DNA reads TGCGCCAGCAGCCAAGCTCCATTGGACGGCAGCTACGAGCAGTACTTC.

Points on this clonotype: The junction departs from germline at one end; a sequencing error may be responsible. This rearrangement joins TRBV5-1 to TRBJ2-1, with 7 bases identical to TRBD2. This CDR3 comprises 15 residues. CDR1 and CDR2 from the germline V gene are SGHRS and YFSETQ. The CDR3 region has the DNA TGCGCCAGCAGCGGCGGGAGTTGGTCCTACAATGAGCAGATCTTC. Its translation: CASSGGSWSYNEQIF.

As for this clonotype: A junction boundary mismatches the germline segment, possibly from a read error. This sequence joins TRBV5-5 and TRBJ2-7, with TRBD2 as a possible D gene (6 bases). The CDR3 covers 15 residues. The germline gives CDR1 SGHKS, CDR2 YYEKEE (reference sequence). CDR3 DNA sequence: TGTGCCAGCAGCTTGGATGGGGGGATCTCCTACGGGCAGTACTTC. Translation: CASSLDGGISYGQYF. The variable domain in full, completed from reference TRBV5-5 and TRBJ2-7, reads DAGVTQSPTHLIKTRGQQVTLRCSPISGHKSVSWYQQVLGQGPQFIFQYYEKEERGRGNFPDRFSARQFPNYSSELNVNALLLGDSALYLCASSLDGGISYGQYFGPGTRLTVT.

The chain employs TRBV11-2 and TRBJ1-6, with TRBD1 matching 7 bases. The germline CDR1 and CDR2 sequences are SGHAT and FQNNGV. The ends lost 6 bases at V and 10 bases at J; junction bases unmatched: 12. This CDR3 comprises 15 residues. CDR3 DNA: TGTGCCAGCAGAAAAACCAGACAGGGCGGATCACCCCTCCACTTT. It is translated as CASRKTRQGGSPLHF.